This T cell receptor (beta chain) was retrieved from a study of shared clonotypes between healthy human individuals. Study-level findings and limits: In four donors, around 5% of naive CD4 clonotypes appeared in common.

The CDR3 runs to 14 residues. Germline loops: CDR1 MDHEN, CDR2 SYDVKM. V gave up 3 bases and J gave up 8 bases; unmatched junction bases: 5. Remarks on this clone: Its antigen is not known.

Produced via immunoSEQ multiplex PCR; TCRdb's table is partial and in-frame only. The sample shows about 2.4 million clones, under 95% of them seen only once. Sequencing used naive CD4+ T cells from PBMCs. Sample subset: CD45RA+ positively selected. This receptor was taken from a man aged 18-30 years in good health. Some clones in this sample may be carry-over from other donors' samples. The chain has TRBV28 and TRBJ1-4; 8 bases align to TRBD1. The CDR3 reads CASSLSWTGEKLFF. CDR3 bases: TGTGCCAGCAGTTTGTCTTGGACAGGGGAAAAACTGTTTTTT.